The subject of this entry is one T cell receptor beta chain. This record belongs to a study of blood T cell repertoires in COVID-19. Profiling relied on immunoSEQ multiplex PCR, and the TCRdb table lists in-frame clones only, not all of them. The repertoire holds about 270,000 clones, more than 75% seen once, with 2% to 2.5% in the top ten. Donors were grouped by their self-reported clinical history. Sequenced material: PBMCs or T cells enriched from blood (not recorded which). The clonotype comes from a woman in her thirties or forties with acute COVID-19.

CDR3 protein: CAWTGLGNTIYF. CDR3 nucleotide sequence: TGTGCCTGGACAGGGCTTGGAAACACCATATATTTT. The V and J genes are TRBV30 and TRBJ1-3; D possibly corresponds to TRBD1 (5 bases). The V gene's germline CDR1 is GTSNPN and CDR2 SVGIG (reference sequence). Deletions cut 4 bases from V and 3 bases from J, with 7 bases between. This CDR3 is built from 12 residues.